The clone carrying this T cell receptor beta chain has at least ten counts. Antigen unknown. Germline loops: CDR1 ENHRY, CDR2 SYGVKD. The CDR3 has 15 amino acids. The V and J ends lost 0 bases and 8 bases respectively, with 13 bases between them. Each CDR3 protein is one row after TCRdb ran MiXCR on the 5' RACE reads. The sample includes 320,000 or so distinct CDR3 sequences, roughly 7.5% seen only once; the top ten take roughly 18%. This record comes from a study of T cells after yellow fever vaccination. Study-level points and caveats: The secondary response showed a weaker magnitude and a faster peak, day 5 versus 15. Reappearing after the booster were most of the clones from primary vaccination (roughly 95% CD4, about 88% CD8). Abundant clonotypes (contaminants from the bulk population) could be present in FACS-sorted repertoires.

The TCR comes from a man aged 18-30 years who received the YFV17D yellow fever vaccine. The chain combines TRBV10-3 with TRBJ1-4; D is unclear. Sample: PBMCs, taken roughly seven weeks after the first yellow fever vaccination. The CDR3 protein is CAISESTRGDEKLFF. CDR3 nucleotides: TGTGCCATCAGTGAGTCGACGCGAGGAGACGAAAAACTGTTTTTT.